The clone carrying this TCR beta chain was picked up a small number of times. The study excluded patients with uncontrolled infection, other autoimmune disease, pregnancy or lactation. Diagnosing involved the use of clinical symptoms, serum thyroxine and TRAb, thyroid ultrasound and orbital computed tomography. The PBMCs studied were ones that came from approximately 9.9 ml fresh peripheral blood. The data derive from a study of T cells in Graves' hyperthyroidism and ophthalmopathy. For the study at large: At the time of initial diagnosis and before any treatment, peripheral blood was collected.

TCR beta CDR3 sequences were amplified from RNA transcripts. The TCR CDR3 first-round RT-PCR relied on the HTBI primer set. TCRdb re-analysed the multiplex PCR reads in MiXCR, keeping a single row per CDR3 protein. Of a few hundred thousand distinct CDR3 sequences in the sample, 17% are singletons; the top ten hold approximately 15%. Trimming left V 4 bases short and J 4 bases short, with 20 bases between. In germline, CDR1 is MNHEY, CDR2 SMNVEV (reference sequence). The CDR3 extends over 17 amino acids. The rearrangement uses TRBV27 and TRBJ1-3; D is uncertain. The clonotype was recovered from a woman under 30 with Graves' ophthalmopathy. Sequences were obtained from blood. CDR3 residues: CASSSSETMLSGNTIYF. The CDR3 DNA is TGTGCCAGCAGTTCAAGCGAGACAATGCTGTCCGGAAACACCATATATTTT.